This record covers a single TCR beta chain. Its specificity is unknown. Libraries used 5'RACE template switching adding universal primer site and UMIs. TCRdb reprocessed the 5' RACE reads and reports one entry per CDR3 protein, with no DNA. The record lists some 300,000 distinct CDR3 sequences, of which the ten most abundant hold about 0.39%. The data belong to a study of T cells expressing NK-cell markers. The wider study: Cells sorted as CD3+CD56+NKG2C+, CD3+CD56+NKG2C- and CD3+CD56-NKG2C+ T cells supplied the TCR beta repertoires.

CDR3 length equals 13 residues. The germline V gene has CDR1 SGHTA and CDR2 FQGTGA. Study-wide points: The CD3+CD56-NKG2C+ fraction of four donors was likewise dominated by these clonotypes. Dominant NKG2C+ clonotypes accounted for about 1.0-8% of CD8+ T cells in roughly 6 donors.

The clonotype was recovered from a man aged 18 to 29 in good health. The chain links TRBV7-3 to TRBJ1-1; lacking DNA, the TRBD1 call made by TCRdb goes unchecked. Sequenced material: blood T cells: a sorted CD56 or NKG2C T cell subset, CD4+ or CD8+ T cells, or bulk PBMC T cells (not recorded which). The CDR3 loop reads CASSPGQNLEAFF.